The source of this T cell receptor (beta chain) is a study of spatial heterogeneity in lung cancer. Looking at the study overall: For the average unique TCR and UMI combination, more than 9.5 occurrences appeared in raw reads.

Time point specified: sample taken at primary tumor resection. From tumor, nontumor lung or frozen PBMC, whole RNA was taken unsorted for sequencing. This clonotype is deemed medium-sized. Its target is not known. Germline loops: CDR1 SGHKS, CDR2 YYEKEE (reference sequence). This CDR3 is 14 amino acids long. The V segment lost 7 bases and the J segment 7 bases; nucleotides outside the gene matches: 12. Every molecule of TCR cDNA had its own unique molecular identifier. TCRdb reprocessed the 5' RACE reads with MiXCR, giving one entry per CDR3 protein. The sample has 3,500 to 4,000 distinct CDR3 sequences; over 9% are singletons. Findings of the study overall: It was found that expanded intratumoral alpha and beta TCR counts tracked tumor mutation counts.

This chain links TRBV5-5 with TRBJ1-2; 8 bases agree with TRBD1. This material consisted of lung tumor tissue, taken at surgery. This sequence was found in a male donor with early-stage non-small cell lung cancer. The CDR3 is CASRTPGGEAGYTF. The CDR3 DNA follows: TGTGCCAGCCGGACCCCAGGGGGCGAAGCTGGCTACACCTTC. Supplemented by reference TRBV5-5 and TRBJ1-2, the full variable domain reads DAGVTQSPTHLIKTRGQQVTLRCSPISGHKSVSWYQQVLGQGPQFIFQYYEKEERGRGNFPDRFSARQFPNYSSELNVNALLLGDSALYLCASRTPGGEAGYTFGSGTRLTVV.